The 5 T cell receptor beta chains given below trace back to one sample, sequenced in a study of OX40 agonist ivuxolimab in advanced cancers. Assay used: immunoSEQ multiplex PCR; TCRdb lists only in-frame clones, some missing. The table lists 5,600 or so clones, around 80% of them singletons. The material sequenced was CD4+ or CD8+ T cells sorted from blood, taken in a trial of the OX40 agonist ivuxolimab. All receptors come from an adult with an advanced solid tumor such as melanoma, head and neck, liver or kidney cancer.

The J gene is TRBJ2-1, the V gene TRBV13; 11 positions match TRBD2. The CDR3 consists of 15 residues. CDR1 PRHDT and CDR2 FYEKMQ come from the germline V gene (reference sequence). The V and J ends lost 2 bases and 6 bases, in that order; junction bases with no gene match: 3. The CDR3 is CASSLLAGGFNEQFF. The CDR3 bases are TGTGCCAGCAGCTTACTAGCGGGGGGATTCAATGAGCAGTTCTTC.

This clone was seen once. CDR3 in DNA: TGTGCCAGCAGCCATGACAGGGCTGGGGGAACTAATGAAAAACTGTTTTTT. It specifies CASSHDRAGGTNEKLFF. The gene calls are TRBV7-6 and TRBJ1-4, with 7 bases identical to TRBD1. The J segment lost 1 base and the V segment lost 5 bases, leaving 10 bases of the junction unmatched. Germline lookup yields CDR1 SGHVS and CDR2 FNYEAQ. This CDR3 has 17 amino acids.

V is TRBV5-8 and J is TRBJ1-1; maybe TRBD1 (5 bases). In germline, CDR1 is SGHTS, CDR2 YDEGEE. CDR3 length equals 16 residues. Trimming stripped 5 bases from V and 1 base from J, with 18 bases between. The CDR3 loop reads CASSQIPGRRNTEAFF. The DNA for the CDR3 is TGTGCCAGCAGTCAAATACCGGGACGGCGGAACACTGAAGCTTTCTTT.

V usage is TRBV7-2 and J usage is TRBJ1-2; no definite D call. In germline, CDR1 is SGHTA, CDR2 FQGNSA. The CDR3 sequence is 12 residues long. With 5 bases removed from V and 3 bases from J, the gap between germline ends came to 7 bases. CDR3 sequence reads: CASSQGDYGYTF. The CDR3 DNA sequence: TGTGCCAGCAGCCAAGGTGACTATGGCTACACCTTC.

In regard to this clone: Germline and junction disagree at one end, which may indicate a read error. V is TRBV7-7 and J is TRBJ2-1; D remains unclear. The CDR3 runs 15 residues. CDR1 and CDR2 from the germline V gene are SSHAT and FNYEAQ (reference sequence). The CDR3 region has the DNA TGTGCTAGCAGCTTAGCCAAGAACAGCTACAATGAGCAGTTCTTC. It yields the protein CASSLAKNSYNEQFF. The entire variable domain, with the rest obtained from reference TRBV7-7 and TRBJ2-1, is as follows: GAGVSQSPRYKVTKRGQDVTLRCDPISSHATLYWYQQALGQGPEFLTYFNYEAQPDKSGLPSDRFSAERPEGSISTLTIQRTEQRDSAMYRCASSLAKNSYNEQFFGPGTRLTVL.